This T cell receptor (beta chain) was identified during a study of cytomegalovirus exposure and HLA in healthy donors. The table lists this clone with a few counts. What it recognizes is unknown. PCR amplification relied on 60 Vbeta primers (plus 13 Jbeta primers). The assay was immunoSEQ multiplex PCR, and TCRdb's table has in-frame clones only and misses some. The sample lists 100,000 to 150,000 clones, 17% seen once, with about 3% in the top ten. The V gene end was trimmed by 2 bases and the J gene end by 1 base; junction bases not matched to a gene: 8. CDR3 length: 16 amino acids. Per the germline V gene, CDR1 is SGHRS and CDR2 is YFSETQ. Study findings and constraints: Productive rates of about 87% or about 30% were seen for most TCR beta V segments in an earlier analysis. A missense variant in DCLRE1C was later tied to TCR beta V- and J-gene trimming. Associated with cytomegalovirus, according to the listing, were 150 to 200 TCR beta chains.

The J gene is TRBJ2-5, the V gene TRBV5-1, with TRBD1 matching 7 bases. The sequenced sample consisted of PBMCs. The source is a female donor in good health and CMV-seropositive. CDR3 amino acids: CASSLLRGHLQETQYF. The CDR3 DNA reads as TGCGCCAGCAGCTTATTGAGGGGGCATCTCCAAGAGACCCAGTACTTC.